These 20 T cell receptor beta chains came from one sample sequenced in a study of cytotoxic CD8 clonotypes in ibrutinib-treated CLL. Clones were sequenced by immunoSEQ multiplex PCR, and TCRdb holds only the in-frame ones, with some missing. The table shows some 130,000 clones, with 80% to 90% occurring only once. This specimen was PBMCs, taken after 24 months of ibrutinib treatment. These TCRs come from a human donor with chronic lymphocytic leukemia.

The chain carries TRBV11-2 and TRBJ1-1; D might be TRBD1 (5 bases). Germline V lookup: CDR1 SGHAT, CDR2 FQNNGV. The V gene lost 1 base and the J gene lost 5 bases, with 17 bases spanning the gap. The CDR3 extends over 16 amino acids. The CDR3 region is CASSLGNRGVDTEAFF. Written as DNA, the CDR3 is TGTGCCAGCAGCTTAGGGAACCGGGGGGTGGATACTGAAGCTTTCTTT.

V usage is TRBV5-1 and J usage is TRBJ1-1, with a tentative D call TRBD1 (5 bases). CDR3 size: 11 residues. Germline values: CDR1 SGHRS, CDR2 YFSETQ. The V gene lost 4 bases and the J gene lost 7 bases, with 8 bases spanning the gap. The CDR3 protein is CASSHTGEAFF. CDR3 DNA sequence: TGCGCCAGCAGCCATACAGGTGAAGCTTTCTTT.

The genes are TRBV5-1 and TRBJ2-5; D uncertain. From germline, CDR1 is SGHRS and CDR2 YFSETQ. Trimming stripped 2 bases from V and 5 bases from J, with 7 bases between. This CDR3 has 12 amino acids. The chain's CDR3 is CASSFPTETQYF. The CDR3, as DNA: TGCGCCAGCAGCTTTCCCACGGAGACCCAGTACTTC.

The chain combines TRBV28 with TRBJ1-5, with D maybe TRBD1 (6 bases). CDR3 length equals 13 residues. CDR1 and CDR2 from the germline V gene are MDHEN and SYDVKM. Trimming left V 6 bases short and J 7 bases short, with 13 bases between. The CDR3 protein is CASRQGNLQPQHF. In DNA form, the CDR3 reads TGTGCCAGCAGACAGGGTAATTTGCAGCCCCAGCATTTT.

The chain links TRBV5-8 to TRBJ2-4, with TRBD2 matching over 7 bases. This CDR3 has 15 residues. Trimming cost V 4 bases and J 1 base; bases outside gene matches: 5. The V gene's germline CDR1 is SGHTS and CDR2 YDEGEE. The CDR3 sequence: CASSGGGSAKNIQYF. The CDR3 DNA reads as TGTGCCAGCAGCGGCGGGGGTTCGGCCAAAAACATTCAGTACTTC. Based on the CDR3 plus reference TRBV5-8 and TRBJ2-4, the full variable domain is EAGVTQSPTHLIKTRGQQATLRCSPISGHTSVYWYQQALGLGLQFLLWYDEGEERNRGNFPPRFSGRQFPNYSSELNVNALELEDSALYLCASSGGGSAKNIQYFGAGTRLSVL.

The CDR3 DNA reads as TGTGCCAGCAGCCCAGGACCAATTTACGAGCAGTACTTC. Encoded protein: CASSPGPIYEQYF. J is TRBJ2-7 and V is TRBV6-4; D is unresolved. Germline values: CDR1 MRHNA, CDR2 SNTAGT. The V and J ends lost 6 bases and 4 bases respectively, with 13 bases between them. The CDR3 consists of 13 residues.

The CDR3 nucleotides are TGTGCCAGCAGCTTGGCGGGGGGGCAGGGCACTGAAGCTTTCTTT. This sequence encodes CASSLAGGQGTEAFF. V gene TRBV5-4 combines with J gene TRBJ1-1, with D maybe TRBD1 (6 bases). This CDR3 is 15 amino acids long. V was clipped by 0 bases and J by 4 bases, with 13 bases between them. From germline, CDR1 is SGHNT and CDR2 YYREEE (reference sequence).

The rearrangement uses TRBV19 and TRBJ1-1; 7 positions agree with TRBD1. From germline, CDR1 is LNHDA and CDR2 SQIVND (reference sequence). Unmatched junction bases numbered 7, after V lost 6 bases and J lost 6 bases. This CDR3 is 13 amino acids long. The CDR3 loop reads CASSWGQSAEAFF. Written as DNA, the CDR3 is TGTGCCAGTAGCTGGGGACAGAGCGCTGAAGCTTTCTTT.

This clone appeared a single time. The chain couples TRBV28 to TRBJ1-1; D is unresolved. CDR3 size: 15 residues. Germline CDR1 reads MDHEN; CDR2 reads SYDVKM. Trimming took off 0 bases at V and 0 bases at J, with 8 bases between the two ends. The CDR3 nucleotides are TGTGCCAGCAGTTTATGGGTAGGATTGAACACTGAAGCTTTCTTT. Translated, it gives CASSLWVGLNTEAFF.

This chain uses TRBV6-1 with TRBJ2-1, with 11 bases that match TRBD2. The CDR3 totals 15 residues. Per the germline V gene, CDR1 is MNHNS and CDR2 is SASEGT. V lost 6 bases, J lost 4 bases, and 5 bases stayed unmatched. CDR3 sequence: CASRGGTSGYNEQFF. The DNA for the CDR3 is TGTGCCAGCAGGGGGGGGACTAGCGGTTACAATGAGCAGTTCTTC.

This sequence joins TRBV2 and TRBJ1-1; D perhaps matches TRBD1 (6 bases). Germline lookup yields CDR1 SNHLY and CDR2 FYNNEI. The CDR3 runs to 17 residues. Trimming left V 1 base short and J 5 bases short, with 20 bases between. The CDR3 sequence is CASSEVEDRQASTEAFF. The CDR3 region has the DNA TGTGCCAGCAGTGAAGTGGAGGATAGACAGGCAAGTACTGAAGCTTTCTTT. The full variable domain, its missing parts supplied by reference TRBV2 and TRBJ1-1, is EPEVTQTPSHQVTQMGQEVILRCVPISNHLYFYWYRQILGQKVEFLVSFYNNEISEKSEIFDDQFSVERPDGSNFTLKIRSTKLEDSAMYFCASSEVEDRQASTEAFFGQGTRLTVV.

This clone has more than one count but fewer than ten. The chain links TRBV7-2 to TRBJ1-2; D is unclear. Germline V gene data show CDR1 as SGHTA and CDR2 as FQGNSA. V dropped 5 bases and J dropped 2 bases, with 6 bases sitting between them. This CDR3 has 12 amino acids. CDR3 nucleotide sequence: TGTGCCAGCAGCCCCTACAACTATGGCTACACCTTC. Amino acids: CASSPYNYGYTF.

This CDR3 reads CASNLGTGTYEQYF. CDR3 nucleotide sequence: TGTGCCAGCAACTTAGGGACAGGAACCTACGAGCAGTACTTC. The V and J genes are TRBV28 and TRBJ2-7, with TRBD1 matching over 8 bases. Germline trimming cut 7 bases from V and 2 bases from J; bases unmatched to any gene: 7. Germline values: CDR1 MDHEN, CDR2 SYDVKM. The CDR3 loop spans 14 amino acids.

The CDR3 region has the DNA TGTGCCAGCAGCTCTAGCGGGAGGCCGACCTACAATGAGCAGTTCTTC. This sequence encodes CASSSSGRPTYNEQFF. The genes are TRBV28 and TRBJ2-1; TRBD2 aligns across 11 bases. The CDR3 is made up of 16 amino acids. Germline V lookup: CDR1 MDHEN, CDR2 SYDVKM. The J segment lost 2 bases and the V segment lost 6 bases, leaving 6 bases of the junction unmatched.

The CDR3 loop reads CASSGGRGNQPQHF. Written as DNA, the CDR3 is TGTGCCAGCAGTGGGGGCAGGGGCAATCAGCCCCAGCATTTT. The chain employs TRBV7-6 and TRBJ1-5; perhaps TRBD1 as D (6 bases). Germline values: CDR1 SGHVS, CDR2 FNYEAQ. The V and J ends lost 6 bases and 2 bases respectively, with 11 bases between them. This CDR3 has 14 amino acids.

V usage is TRBV19 and J usage is TRBJ1-3; 8 bases are shared with TRBD1. Germline loops: CDR1 LNHDA, CDR2 SQIVND (reference sequence). The CDR3 has 18 amino acids. After removal of 5 bases from V and 0 bases from J, the junction contained 12 bases not matched to a gene. CDR3 region: CASSRQGLLLNSGNTIYF. The DNA for the CDR3 is TGTGCCAGTAGTCGACAGGGGCTCCTCTTAAACTCTGGAAACACCATATATTTT. Full variable domain (remainder filled in from reference TRBV19 and TRBJ1-3): DGGITQSPKYLFRKEGQNVTLSCEQNLNHDAMYWYRQDPGQGLRLIYYSQIVNDFQKGDIAEGYSVSREKKESFPLTVTSAQKNPTAFYLCASSRQGLLLNSGNTIYFGEGSWLTVV.

The CDR3 sequence: CASSKVPGQGWNTEAFF. CDR3 DNA sequence: TGTGCCAGCAGCAAAGTCCCGGGACAGGGTTGGAACACTGAAGCTTTCTTT. The J gene is TRBJ1-1, the V gene TRBV7-2; 9 bases align to TRBD1. This CDR3 is built from 17 residues. With V trimmed by 5 bases and J by 1 base, 11 bases remained unmatched. Germline CDR1 SGHTA, CDR2 FQGNSA.

The rearrangement uses TRBV7-2 and TRBJ2-7, with 7 bases aligning to TRBD1. This CDR3 is built from 14 residues. Germline-derived CDR1 and CDR2 are SGHTA and FQGNSA. The junction had 3 bases not matched to a gene; V was cut back by 0 bases and J by 4 bases. CDR3 bases: TGTGCCAGCAGCTTAGCCAGGGACAGATACGAGCAGTACTTC. Translation gives CASSLARDRYEQYF.

This clone was seen only a few times. The chain joins TRBV19 to TRBJ1-1; D remains unclear. V was pared by 3 bases and J by 2 bases, with 16 bases between. CDR3 length equals 16 residues. The germline CDR1 and CDR2 sequences are LNHDA and SQIVND (reference sequence). The DNA of the CDR3 is TGTGCCAGTAGTATGTCTTTGGGTCAGTCAAACACTGAAGCTTTCTTT. It codes for CASSMSLGQSNTEAFF.

This chain links TRBV5-4 with TRBJ2-2, with 11 bases that match TRBD2. V gave up 3 bases and J gave up 7 bases; unmatched junction bases: 8. Germline lookup yields CDR1 SGHNT and CDR2 YYREEE (reference sequence). The CDR3 is made up of 16 amino acids. The CDR3 is CASSSWASGGLGELFF. CDR3 sequence (DNA): TGTGCCAGCAGCTCCTGGGCTAGCGGGGGGCTCGGGGAGCTGTTTTTT.